These T cell receptor beta chains were read from a single sample in a study of OX40 agonist ivuxolimab in advanced cancers. Assay used: immunoSEQ multiplex PCR; TCRdb lists only in-frame clones, some missing. The profile shows 71,000 or so clones, 85% to 95% of them singletons. The sequencing used CD4+ or CD8+ T cells sorted from blood, collected in a trial of the OX40 agonist ivuxolimab. The source of these receptors is an adult with an advanced solid tumor such as melanoma, head and neck, liver or kidney cancer. Both conserved end residues are part of each CDR3. Each record gives: J gene, D gene, V gene, clone size, CDR3 protein, CDR3 DNA. The D gene is left open where the match is weak. Expanded clones are given a class, and other clones once, few, many or no size at all.

TRBJ1-6,-,TRBV7-8,-,CASSSGPYPNSPLHF,TGTGCCAGCAGCTCCGGCCCCTACCCAAATTCACCCCTCCACTTT
TRBJ1-1,-,TRBV9,-,CASSVEGGTEAFF,TGTGCCAGCAGCGTAGAAGGGGGCACTGAAGCTTTCTTT
TRBJ2-7,-,TRBV27,-,CASSGTDTYEQYF,TGTGCCAGCAGTGGGACCGATACCTACGAGCAGTACTTC
TRBJ2-1,-,TRBV2,once,CASSEGPINEQFF,TGTGCCAGCAGTGAAGGGCCCATTAATGAGCAGTTCTTC
TRBJ2-7,TRBD2,TRBV5-1,-,CASSSSSGGSSYEQYF,TGCGCCAGCAGCTCTAGTAGCGGGGGGAGCTCCTACGAGCAGTACTTC
TRBJ2-3,-,TRBV27,-,CASSLYPTDTQYF,TGTGCCAGCAGTTTATATCCCACAGATACGCAGTATTTT
TRBJ1-2,-,TRBV14,-,CASSQHSSPNYGYTF,TGTGCCAGCAGCCAACACTCCTCCCCTAACTATGGCTACACCTTC
TRBJ1-2,-,TRBV2,few,CASSEEIRVLF,TGTGCCAGCAGTGAAGAAATCCGGGTTCTCTTC
TRBJ2-1,TRBD2,TRBV25-1,once,CASSDSGSHNEQFF,TGTGCCAGCAGTGATAGCGGGAGTCACAATGAGCAGTTCTTC
TRBJ2-7,-,TRBV19,-,CASSPSTRSSYEQYF,TGTGCCAGTAGTCCCTCGACTCGGAGCTCCTACGAGCAGTACTTC
TRBJ2-7,-,TRBV25-1,-,CASSEYVRGEQYF,TGTGCCAGCAGTGAATATGTTAGGGGCGAGCAGTACTTC
TRBJ2-1,-,TRBV11-2,-,CASSLKVPRDREQFF,TGTGCCAGCAGCTTAAAAGTTCCGCGGGATCGGGAGCAGTTCTTC
TRBJ2-7,TRBD1,TRBV6-1,-,CALGTGGLYEQYF,TGTGCCCTCGGGACAGGGGGGTTGTACGAGCAGTACTTC
TRBJ2-7,-,TRBV28,-,CASSLPFSYEQYF,TGTGCCAGCAGTTTACCCTTTTCCTACGAGCAGTACTTC
TRBJ1-1,-,TRBV10-3,-,CAISSRNEAFF,TGTGCCATCAGTTCCCGGAATGAAGCTTTCTTT
TRBJ2-3,-,TRBV6-5,-,CASRGSTDTQYF,TGTGCCAGCAGAGGAAGCACAGATACGCAGTATTTT
TRBJ2-2,TRBD1,TRBV29-1,-,CSVATGSGELFF,TGCAGCGTTGCGACAGGGTCCGGGGAGCTGTTTTTT
TRBJ1-2,-,TRBV2,-,CAGGTGRTVGYTF,TGTGCCGGAGGGACGGGACGAACGGTTGGCTACACCTTC
TRBJ1-1,-,TRBV7-6,-,CASSLGPRAEAFF,TGTGCCAGCAGCTTAGGACCCCGCGCTGAAGCTTTCTTT
TRBJ2-7,TRBD1,TRBV19,-,CASSIRLFTPGQAPYEQYF,TGTGCCAGTAGTATTAGGTTATTTACCCCGGGACAGGCCCCCTACGAGCAGTACTTC
TRBJ2-7,TRBD1,TRBV5-4,-,CASSPGQGVEQYF,TGTGCCAGCAGTCCTGGACAGGGAGTAGAGCAGTACTTC
TRBJ1-1,-,TRBV30,-,CAWSVPTTETEAFF,TGTGCCTGGAGTGTACCTACAACGGAAACTGAAGCTTTCTTT
TRBJ2-4,TRBD1,TRBV7-9,-,CASSPGTALAKNIQYF,TGTGCCAGCAGCCCCGGGACAGCACTAGCCAAAAACATTCAGTACTTC
TRBJ2-5,-,TRBV12-2,-,CAAGEAETQYF,TGTGCAGCTGGGGAGGCGGAGACCCAGTACTTC
TRBJ1-2,-,TRBV4-3,-,CASSQEGGAYGYTF,TGCGCCAGCAGCCAAGAAGGAGGGGCCTATGGCTACACCTTC
TRBJ2-2,TRBD2,TRBV5-1,once,CASSSAGGNTGELFF,TGCGCCAGCAGCTCAGCGGGAGGGAACACCGGGGAGCTGTTTTTT
TRBJ2-7,-,TRBV27,-,CASGIRGYEQYF,TGTGCCAGCGGCATTCGTGGGTACGAGCAGTACTTC
TRBJ1-3,-,TRBV19,-,CASKAGRSSGNTIYF,TGTGCCAGTAAAGCAGGGCGCTCTTCAGGAAACACCATATATTTT
TRBJ2-7,-,TRBV2,-,CASLRDRGGYEQYF,TGTGCCAGCCTCAGGGATAGGGGCGGATACGAGCAGTACTTC
TRBJ1-2,TRBD1,TRBV19,many,CASSPFGTGVNGYTF,TGTGCCAGTAGTCCCTTCGGGACAGGGGTAAATGGCTACACCTTC
TRBJ1-2,-,TRBV11-2,-,CASSLPLVATYGYTF,TGTGCCAGCAGCTTACCGCTCGTAGCCACCTATGGCTACACCTTC
TRBJ1-5,-,TRBV6-4,-,CASSAKQGKNSNQPQHF,TGTGCCAGCAGTGCTAAACAGGGCAAGAATAGCAATCAGCCCCAGCATTTT
TRBJ1-1,-,TRBV27,once,CASSLIAGANTEAFF,TGTGCCAGCAGTTTGATAGCGGGGGCGAACACTGAAGCTTTCTTT
TRBJ1-1,-,TRBV9,-,CASSVVGENTEAFF,TGTGCCAGCAGCGTAGTCGGAGAGAACACTGAAGCTTTCTTT
TRBJ1-1,-,TRBV19,-,CASQGHRNTEAFF,TGTGCCAGTCAGGGGCACAGGAACACTGAAGCTTTCTTT
TRBJ2-2,TRBD1,TRBV4-1,-,CASSRLQGADGELFF,TGCGCCAGCAGCCGACTACAGGGGGCAGACGGGGAGCTGTTTTTT
TRBJ2-7,TRBD2,TRBV29-1,-,CSVEDLGTSGHEQYF,TGCAGCGTTGAAGATCTCGGGACTAGCGGTCACGAGCAGTACTTC
TRBJ2-5,-,TRBV9,-,CASSVADESGRLRETQYF,TGTGCCAGCAGCGTAGCCGACGAGAGCGGGCGCCTAAGGGAGACCCAGTACTTC
TRBJ2-1,-,TRBV7-9,-,CASSLEHGNEQFF,TGTGCCAGCAGCCTAGAACATGGGAATGAGCAGTTCTTC
TRBJ1-5,TRBD1,TRBV6-1,few,CASSGYSGTGGHQPQHF,TGTGCCAGCAGTGGTTACTCCGGGACAGGGGGCCATCAGCCCCAGCATTTT
TRBJ2-7,-,TRBV10-3,-,CAISEGYEQYF,TGTGCCATCAGTGAGGGCTACGAGCAGTACTTC
TRBJ1-6,-,TRBV25-1,-,CASAVTGSSPLHF,TGTGCCAGCGCGGTCACAGGTTCTTCACCCCTCCACTTT
TRBJ2-7,-,TRBV6-5,-,CASSYKESSYEQYF,TGTGCCAGCAGTTATAAGGAATCCTCCTACGAGCAGTACTTC
TRBJ1-1,-,TRBV2,-,CASIGRRNTEAFF,TGTGCCAGCATTGGACGAAGGAACACTGAAGCTTTCTTT
TRBJ2-5,-,TRBV6-5,-,CASSSSGSQETQYF,TGTGCCAGCAGTAGCTCCGGCAGCCAAGAGACCCAGTACTTC
TRBJ1-1,TRBD1,TRBV28,-,CASTLTGGLTEAFF,TGTGCCAGCACGCTGACAGGGGGCTTGACTGAAGCTTTCTTT
TRBJ2-2,TRBD2,TRBV5-3,-,CARSHKLAGGATGELFF,TGTGCCAGAAGCCACAAACTAGCGGGGGGTGCCACCGGGGAGCTGTTTTTT
TRBJ2-2,-,TRBV5-6,-,CASSLRGQNTGELFF,TGTGCCAGCAGCCTTCGGGGACAGAACACCGGGGAGCTGTTTTTT
TRBJ2-7,-,TRBV5-1,-,CASSLATSGTYEQYF,TGCGCCAGCAGCTTGGCCACGTCAGGGACCTACGAGCAGTACTTC
TRBJ2-1,TRBD2,TRBV2,-,CASSVWRESYNEQFF,TGTGCCAGCAGTGTTTGGCGGGAGTCCTACAATGAGCAGTTCTTC
TRBJ2-4,-,TRBV28,-,CASSWGAKNIQYF,TGTGCCAGCAGTTGGGGAGCCAAAAACATTCAGTACTTC
TRBJ1-1,-,TRBV27,-,CASSLLGGTEAFF,TGTGCCAGCAGTTTGCTTGGGGGTACTGAAGCTTTCTTT
TRBJ2-3,-,TRBV6-5,once,CASSYGTTSTDTQYF,TGTGCCAGCAGTTACGGAACCACATCCACAGATACGCAGTATTTT
TRBJ2-5,-,TRBV6-5,-,CASIGSQETQYF,TGTGCCAGCATCGGGAGTCAAGAGACCCAGTACTTC
TRBJ1-4,-,TRBV19,-,CASKGEANEKLFF,TGTGCCAGTAAGGGAGAAGCTAATGAAAAACTGTTTTTT
TRBJ1-2,-,TRBV27,-,CASSLTGDGYTF,TGTGCCAGCAGTTTAACGGGGGATGGCTACACCTTC
TRBJ2-7,-,TRBV7-8,-,CASSLLEGRDEQYF,TGTGCCAGCAGCTTATTAGAGGGTAGGGACGAGCAGTACTTC
TRBJ2-1,-,TRBV15,-,CATGRITQYNEQFF,TGTGCCACCGGGAGGATAACCCAATACAATGAGCAGTTCTTC
TRBJ2-7,-,TRBV28,-,CASSFGQDTYEQYF,TGTGCCAGCAGTTTTGGGCAGGACACCTACGAGCAGTACTTC